Sequencing of this TCR beta chain was carried out in a study of OX40 agonist ivuxolimab in advanced cancers. At the level of the study: Of the participants, 40% had some prior anti-PD-1, anti-PD-L1 or anti-CTLA-4 therapy, which was allowed.

Study observations and caveats: With doses of 0.1 to 3.0 mg/kg, CD4+ and CD8+ blood T cells had undergone clonal expansion by week 6.

Libraries were prepared by immunoSEQ multiplex PCR; TCRdb keeps only in-frame clonotypes and omits some of them. The sample carries about 86,000 clones, approximately 90% recorded once. Cycle 7 day 1, cycle 4 day 1, and baseline were the timepoints at which blood was sampled. V was shortened by 5 bases and J by 1 base, with 11 bases between the two germline ends. This CDR3 comprises 14 residues. Germline CDR1 reads SGHTA; CDR2 reads FQGNSA. Turning to this clone: Antigen specificity is unknown.

The sequence came from an adult with an advanced solid tumor such as melanoma, head and neck, liver or kidney cancer. Source: CD4+ or CD8+ T cells sorted from blood, taken in a trial of the OX40 agonist ivuxolimab. V gene TRBV7-2 combines with J gene TRBJ1-1, with D unresolved. In DNA form, the CDR3 reads TGTGCCAGCAGCGTGGCCCTTAGGAACACTGAAGCTTTCTTT. This gives the protein CASSVALRNTEAFF.